This section outlines one TCR beta chain sequence together with its context. A library of TCRbeta sequences, prepared with unique molecular identifiers, was generated. Each CDR3 protein is one row after TCRdb ran MiXCR on the PCR reads. The top ten hold over 5.5% of the sample, which has roughly 500,000 distinct CDR3 sequences, around 12% seen once. CDR1 GTSNPN and CDR2 SVGIG come from the germline V gene (reference sequence). The CDR3 is made up of 15 amino acids. Trimming pared 4 bases from V and 0 bases from J, leaving 10 bases between. The record originates from a study of T-cell reconstitution after alpha-beta-depleted transplantation in children.

The receptor was derived from a human donor who donated a stem cell graft to a child with combined immunodeficiency. The rearrangement joins TRBV30 to TRBJ2-6, with D possibly being TRBD2 (5 bases). The sequenced sample was PBMCs from the stem cell graft donor, obtained from the stem cell graft. Here the CDR3 reads CAWNAGLSGANVLTF. In DNA, the CDR3 is TGTGCCTGGAATGCTGGACTCTCTGGGGCCAACGTCCTGACTTTC.